This T cell receptor (beta chain) was identified during a study of cytomegalovirus exposure and HLA in healthy donors. Study-wide results and caveats: With later analysis, a missense DCLRE1C variant became linked to TCR beta V- and J-gene trimming. A later analysis showed TCR association rates differing by HLA locus, peaking at DRB1 and lowest at HLA-C. Cytomegalovirus association was assigned to approximately 160 TCR beta chains.

Trimming at V came to 5 bases and at J to 1 base, leaving 9 bases not matched to a gene. The CDR3 totals 16 residues. The germline V gene has CDR1 MNHEY and CDR2 SMNVEV (reference sequence). The primer mix had 60 Vbeta and 13 Jbeta primers. Using immunoSEQ multiplex PCR, the repertoire was profiled, and TCRdb retains in-frame clones only, with some absent. The data contain 150,000 to 200,000 clones, about 80% of them seen just once; the ten biggest clones take up over 1.2%. Points on this clone: What it recognizes is unknown.

The sequence was obtained from a girl between 10 and 17 years old in good health and CMV-seropositive. Sequencing input: PBMCs. This sequence joins TRBV27 and TRBJ2-3; 7 bases are shared with TRBD2. The CDR3 DNA is TGTGCCAGCAGTAGACAGTCGGGGGGAGGCACAGATACGCAGTATTTT. Its protein is CASSRQSGGGTDTQYF.